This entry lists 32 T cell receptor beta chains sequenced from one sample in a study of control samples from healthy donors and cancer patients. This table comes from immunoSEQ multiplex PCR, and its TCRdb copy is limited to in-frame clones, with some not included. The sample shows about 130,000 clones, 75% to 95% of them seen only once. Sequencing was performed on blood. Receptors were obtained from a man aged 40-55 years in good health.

The CDR3 is CASSLTATGTREQYF. CDR3 coding DNA: TGTGCCAGCAGCTTGACCGCGACAGGGACGCGCGAGCAGTACTTC. The chain recombines TRBV7-3 with TRBJ2-7, with 7 bases identical to TRBD1. The CDR3 totals 15 residues. Germline V CDR1 and CDR2: SGHTA, FQGTGA. V shed 3 bases and J 6 bases; nucleotides not matched to a gene: 11. The full variable domain, with the rest looked up from reference TRBV7-3 and TRBJ2-7, is GAGVSQTPSNKVTEKGKYVELRCDPISGHTALYWYRQSLGQGPEFLIYFQGTGAADDSGLPNDRFFAVRPEGSVSTLKIQRTERGDSAVYLCASSLTATGTREQYFGPGTRLTVT.

Written as DNA, the CDR3 is TGTGCCAGTGGGAACAGGGTTAATTCACCCCTCCACTTT. This sequence encodes CASGNRVNSPLHF. This chain uses TRBV19 with TRBJ1-6; D is perhaps TRBD1 (6 bases). Germline V lookup: CDR1 LNHDA, CDR2 SQIVND (reference sequence). The CDR3 has 13 amino acids. V was clipped by 8 bases and J by 6 bases, with 11 bases between them.

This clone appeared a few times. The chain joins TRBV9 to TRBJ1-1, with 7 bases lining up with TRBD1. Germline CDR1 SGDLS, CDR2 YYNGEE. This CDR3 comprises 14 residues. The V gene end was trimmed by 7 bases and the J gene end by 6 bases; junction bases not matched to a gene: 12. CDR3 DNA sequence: TGTGCCAGCGCCCCGGGCAGGGGGGGACCTGAAGCTTTCTTT. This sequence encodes CASAPGRGGPEAFF.

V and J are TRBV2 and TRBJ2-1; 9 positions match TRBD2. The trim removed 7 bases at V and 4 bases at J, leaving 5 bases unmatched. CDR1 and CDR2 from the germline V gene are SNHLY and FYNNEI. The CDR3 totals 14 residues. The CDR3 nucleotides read TGTGCCAGCAATCTAGCGGGGCTATACAATGAGCAGTTCTTC. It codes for CASNLAGLYNEQFF. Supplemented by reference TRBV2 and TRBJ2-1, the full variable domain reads EPEVTQTPSHQVTQMGQEVILRCVPISNHLYFYWYRQILGQKVEFLVSFYNNEISEKSEIFDDQFSVERPDGSNFTLKIRSTKLEDSAMYFCASNLAGLYNEQFFGPGTRLTVL.

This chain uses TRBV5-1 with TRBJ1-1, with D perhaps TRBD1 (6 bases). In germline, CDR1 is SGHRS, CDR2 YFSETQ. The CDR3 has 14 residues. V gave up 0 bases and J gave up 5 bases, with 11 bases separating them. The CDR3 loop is CASSLARGGTEAFF. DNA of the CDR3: TGCGCCAGCAGCTTGGCCAGGGGAGGTACTGAAGCTTTCTTT.

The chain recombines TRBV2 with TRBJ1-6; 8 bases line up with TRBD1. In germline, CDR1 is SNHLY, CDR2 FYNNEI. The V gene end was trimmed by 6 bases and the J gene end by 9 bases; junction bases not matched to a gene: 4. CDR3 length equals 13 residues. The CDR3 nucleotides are TGTGCCAGCAGCGACAGGGGTCGTTCACCCCTCCACTTT. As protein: CASSDRGRSPLHF.

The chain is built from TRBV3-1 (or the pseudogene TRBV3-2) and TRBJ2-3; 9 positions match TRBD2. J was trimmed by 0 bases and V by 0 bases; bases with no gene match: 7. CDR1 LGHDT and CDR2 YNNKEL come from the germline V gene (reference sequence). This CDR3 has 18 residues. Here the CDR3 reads CASSQELSSGMSTDTQYF. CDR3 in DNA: TGTGCCAGCAGCCAAGAGTTGTCTAGCGGGATGAGCACAGATACGCAGTATTTT.

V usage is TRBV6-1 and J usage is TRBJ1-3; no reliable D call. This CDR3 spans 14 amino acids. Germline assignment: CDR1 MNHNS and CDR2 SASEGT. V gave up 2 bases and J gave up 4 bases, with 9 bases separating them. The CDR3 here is CASSESGGGNTIYF. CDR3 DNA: TGTGCCAGCAGTGAAAGCGGTGGGGGAAACACCATATATTTT.

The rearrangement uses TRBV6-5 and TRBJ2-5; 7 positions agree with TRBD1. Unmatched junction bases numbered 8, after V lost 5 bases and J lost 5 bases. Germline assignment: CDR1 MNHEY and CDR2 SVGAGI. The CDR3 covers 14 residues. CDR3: CASSRSVRGETQYF. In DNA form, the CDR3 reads TGTGCCAGCAGTCGTTCGGTCAGGGGGGAGACCCAGTACTTC.

CDR3 residues: CASSLGLASLEELFF. The DNA for the CDR3 is TGTGCCAGCAGCTTGGGGTTAGCCTCGTTGGAAGAGCTGTTTTTT. The rearrangement joins TRBV5-4 to TRBJ2-2, with D unclear. Trimming took off 0 bases at V and 11 bases at J, with 17 bases between the two ends. Per germline, CDR1 SGHNT and CDR2 YYREEE (reference sequence). The CDR3 covers 15 residues. The full variable domain, its missing parts supplied by reference TRBV5-4 and TRBJ2-2, is ETGVTQSPTHLIKTRGQQVTLRCSSQSGHNTVSWYQQALGQGPQFIFQYYREEENGRGNFPPRFSGLQFPNYSSELNVNALELDDSALYLCASSLGLASLEELFFGEGSRLTVL.

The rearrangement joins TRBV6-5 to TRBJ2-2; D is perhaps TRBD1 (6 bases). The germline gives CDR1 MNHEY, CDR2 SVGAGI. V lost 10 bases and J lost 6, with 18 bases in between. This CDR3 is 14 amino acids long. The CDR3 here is CATISDSSPGELFF. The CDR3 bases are TGTGCCACCATCTCGGACAGCTCCCCCGGGGAGCTGTTTTTT.

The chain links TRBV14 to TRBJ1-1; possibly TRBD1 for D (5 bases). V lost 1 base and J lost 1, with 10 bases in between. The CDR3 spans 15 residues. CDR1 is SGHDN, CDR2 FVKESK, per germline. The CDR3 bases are TGTGCCAGCAGCCAAGTGGGGACCCCGAACACTGAAGCTTTCTTT. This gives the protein CASSQVGTPNTEAFF.

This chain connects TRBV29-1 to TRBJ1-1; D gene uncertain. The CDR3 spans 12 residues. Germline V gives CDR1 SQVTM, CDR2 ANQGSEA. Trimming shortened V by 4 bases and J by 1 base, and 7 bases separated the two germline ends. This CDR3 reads CSVARPNTEAFF. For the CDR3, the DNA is TGCAGCGTTGCTCGGCCGAACACTGAAGCTTTCTTT.

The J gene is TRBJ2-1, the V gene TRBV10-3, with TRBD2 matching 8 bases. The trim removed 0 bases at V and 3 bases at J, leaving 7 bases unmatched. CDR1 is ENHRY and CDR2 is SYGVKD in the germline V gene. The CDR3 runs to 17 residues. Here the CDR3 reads CAISESSGAAGYNEQFF. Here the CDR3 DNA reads TGTGCCATCAGTGAGTCTAGCGGGGCGGCCGGCTACAATGAGCAGTTCTTC.

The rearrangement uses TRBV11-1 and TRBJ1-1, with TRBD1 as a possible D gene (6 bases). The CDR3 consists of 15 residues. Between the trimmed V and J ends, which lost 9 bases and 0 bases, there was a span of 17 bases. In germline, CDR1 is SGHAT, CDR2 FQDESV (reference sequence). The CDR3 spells CASEGGPPMNTEAFF. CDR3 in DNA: TGTGCCAGTGAGGGGGGGCCCCCCATGAACACTGAAGCTTTCTTT. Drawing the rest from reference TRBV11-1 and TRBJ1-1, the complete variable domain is EAEVAQSPRYKITEKSQAVAFWCDPISGHATLYWYRQILGQGPELLVQFQDESVVDDSQLPKDRFSAERLKGVDSTLKIQPAELGDSAMYLCASEGGPPMNTEAFFGQGTRLTVV.

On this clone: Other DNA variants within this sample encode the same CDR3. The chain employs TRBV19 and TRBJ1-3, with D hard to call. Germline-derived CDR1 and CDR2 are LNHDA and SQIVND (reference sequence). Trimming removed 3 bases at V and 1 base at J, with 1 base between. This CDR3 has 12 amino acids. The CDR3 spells CASSISGNTIYF. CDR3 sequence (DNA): TGTGCCAGTAGTATTTCTGGAAACACCATATATTTT.

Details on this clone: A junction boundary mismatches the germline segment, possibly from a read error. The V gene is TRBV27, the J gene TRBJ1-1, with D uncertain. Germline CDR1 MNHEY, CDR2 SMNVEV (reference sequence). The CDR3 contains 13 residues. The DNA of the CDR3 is TGTGCCTGCAGCATCGGGAGAGGGACTGAAGCTTTCTTT. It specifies CACSIGRGTEAFF.

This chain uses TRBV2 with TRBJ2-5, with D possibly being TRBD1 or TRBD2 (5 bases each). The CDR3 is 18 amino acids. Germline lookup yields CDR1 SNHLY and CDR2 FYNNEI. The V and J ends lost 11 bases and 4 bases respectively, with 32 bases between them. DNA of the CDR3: TGTGCCGGACGCGGTTGGGGGACGGGGAGCGTCCCGGTAGAGACCCAGTACTTC. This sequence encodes CAGRGWGTGSVPVETQYF.

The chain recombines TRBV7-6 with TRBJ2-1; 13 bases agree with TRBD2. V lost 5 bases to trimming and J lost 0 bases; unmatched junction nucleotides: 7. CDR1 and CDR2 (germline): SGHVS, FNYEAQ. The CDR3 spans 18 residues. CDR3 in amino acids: CASSQLAGGPGSYNEQFF. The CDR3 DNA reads TGTGCCAGCAGCCAACTAGCGGGGGGGCCGGGCTCCTACAATGAGCAGTTCTTC.

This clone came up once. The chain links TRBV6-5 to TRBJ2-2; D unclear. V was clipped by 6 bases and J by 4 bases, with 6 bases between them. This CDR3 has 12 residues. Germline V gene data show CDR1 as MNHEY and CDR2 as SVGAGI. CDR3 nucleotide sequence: TGTGCCAGCAGGCAAGTCACCGGGGAGCTGTTTTTT. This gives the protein CASRQVTGELFF.

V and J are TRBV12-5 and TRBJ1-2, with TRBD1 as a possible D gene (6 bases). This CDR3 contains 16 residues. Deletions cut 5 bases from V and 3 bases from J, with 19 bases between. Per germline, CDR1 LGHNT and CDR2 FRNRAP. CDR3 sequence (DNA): TGTGCTAGTGGTCAGGGGCGCCAAGGCGGGTACTATGGCTACACCTTC. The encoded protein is CASGQGRQGGYYGYTF.

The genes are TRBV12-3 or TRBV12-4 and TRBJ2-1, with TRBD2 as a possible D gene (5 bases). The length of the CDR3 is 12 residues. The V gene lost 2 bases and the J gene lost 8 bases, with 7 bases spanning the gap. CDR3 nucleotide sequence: TGTGCCAGCAGTTTACGGGGTGATGAGCAGTTCTTC. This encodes CASSLRGDEQFF.

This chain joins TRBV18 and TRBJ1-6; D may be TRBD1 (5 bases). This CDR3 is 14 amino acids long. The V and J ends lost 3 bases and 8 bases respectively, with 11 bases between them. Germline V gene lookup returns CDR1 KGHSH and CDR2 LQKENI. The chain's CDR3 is CASSPGGFDSPLHF. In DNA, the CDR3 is TGTGCCAGCTCACCGGGGGGTTTCGATTCACCCCTCCACTTT.

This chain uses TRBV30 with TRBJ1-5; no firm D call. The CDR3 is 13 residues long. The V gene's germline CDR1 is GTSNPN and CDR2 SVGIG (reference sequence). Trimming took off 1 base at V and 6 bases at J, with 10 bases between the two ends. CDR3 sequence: CAWSARSGQPQHF. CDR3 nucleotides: TGTGCCTGGAGTGCAAGGTCAGGTCAGCCCCAGCATTTT.

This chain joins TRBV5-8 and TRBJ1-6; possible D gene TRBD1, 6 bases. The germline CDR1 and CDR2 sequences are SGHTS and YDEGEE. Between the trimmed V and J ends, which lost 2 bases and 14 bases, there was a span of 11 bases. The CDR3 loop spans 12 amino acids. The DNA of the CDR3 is TGTGCCAGCAGCTTCACCGGGACAACCCTCCACTTT. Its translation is CASSFTGTTLHF.

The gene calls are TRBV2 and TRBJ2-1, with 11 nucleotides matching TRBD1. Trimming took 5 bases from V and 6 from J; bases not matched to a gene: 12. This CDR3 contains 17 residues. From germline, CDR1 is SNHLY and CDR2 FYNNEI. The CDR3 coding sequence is TGTGCCAGCAGTTCAGAAGCCGGGACAGGGGGTTTCAATGAGCAGTTCTTC. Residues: CASSSEAGTGGFNEQFF.

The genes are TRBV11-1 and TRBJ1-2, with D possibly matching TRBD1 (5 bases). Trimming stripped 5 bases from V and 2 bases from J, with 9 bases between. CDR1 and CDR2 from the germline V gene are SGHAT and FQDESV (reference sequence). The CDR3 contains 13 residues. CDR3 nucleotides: TGTGCCAGCAGCCGCAGGGACAACTATGGCTACACCTTC. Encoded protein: CASSRRDNYGYTF.

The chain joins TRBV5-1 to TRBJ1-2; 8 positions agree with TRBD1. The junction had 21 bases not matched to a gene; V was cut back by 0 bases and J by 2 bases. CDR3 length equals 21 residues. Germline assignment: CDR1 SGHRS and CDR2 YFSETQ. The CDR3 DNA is TGCGCCAGCAGCTTGGTCCCCCGCTCGACGCAGGGGGCCGCGTCGAACTATGGCTACACCTTC. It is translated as CASSLVPRSTQGAASNYGYTF.

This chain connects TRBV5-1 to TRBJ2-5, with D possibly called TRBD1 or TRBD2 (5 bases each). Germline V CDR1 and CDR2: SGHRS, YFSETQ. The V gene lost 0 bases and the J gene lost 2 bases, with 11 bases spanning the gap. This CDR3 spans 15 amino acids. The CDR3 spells CASSLGQGVQETQYF. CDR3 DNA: TGCGCCAGCAGCTTGGGGCAGGGAGTGCAAGAGACCCAGTACTTC.

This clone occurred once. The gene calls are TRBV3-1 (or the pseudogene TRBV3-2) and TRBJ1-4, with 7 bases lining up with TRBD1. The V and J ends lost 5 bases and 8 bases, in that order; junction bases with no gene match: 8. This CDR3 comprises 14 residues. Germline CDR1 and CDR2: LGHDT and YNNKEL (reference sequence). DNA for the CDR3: TGTGCCAGCAGCGCCGACAGGGCGTGGGAAAAACTGTTTTTT. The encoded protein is CASSADRAWEKLFF.

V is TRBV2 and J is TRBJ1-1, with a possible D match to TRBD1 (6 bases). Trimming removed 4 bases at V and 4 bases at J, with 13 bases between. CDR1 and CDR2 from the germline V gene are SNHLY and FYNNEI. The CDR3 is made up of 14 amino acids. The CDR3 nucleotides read TGTGCCAGCAGTGTGGCCAGGGGCGCCACTGAAGCTTTCTTT. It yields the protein CASSVARGATEAFF.

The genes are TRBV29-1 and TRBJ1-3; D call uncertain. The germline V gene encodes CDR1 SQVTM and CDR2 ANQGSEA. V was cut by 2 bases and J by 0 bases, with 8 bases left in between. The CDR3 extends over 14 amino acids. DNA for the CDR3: TGCAGCGTTGAATCCGTAGACTCTGGAAACACCATATATTTT. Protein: CSVESVDSGNTIYF.